This T cell receptor (beta chain) stems from a study of molecular identifiers for immune sequencing clone quantification. The study's findings and limits: Spiked Jurkat TCR RNA equivalent to one cell reportedly surfaced among some 1 million naive cells. Among effectors, clones above 20 RNA copies held over 97% of molecules; among naive cells, under 1%.

V lost 4 bases and J lost 4, with 8 bases in between. Per germline, CDR1 MNHNS and CDR2 SASEGT. This CDR3 comprises 12 residues. In its sample, this clonotype was seen many times. Its matching antigen is unknown. Naive CD8 T cell sorting was performed on the CD8+CD4-CCR7+CD45RA+ phenotype. With listed TCR primers and previously described methods, bulk TCR libraries were prepared. A single record per CDR3 protein comes from TCRdb applying MiXCR to the PCR reads. The sample has about 100,000 distinct CDR3 sequences, around a third seen once; the top ten hold 4% to 5%. The receptor's source is a human donor in good health. Some libraries in this study had Jurkat cell RNA spiked in. The sample consisted of naive CD8+ T cells from blood, with Jurkat cell RNA spiked in. As to subset: FACS-sorted CD8+CD4-CCR7+CD45RA+ naive T cells. This chain connects TRBV6-1 to TRBJ2-7; D possibly corresponds to TRBD1 (6 bases). The DNA for the CDR3 is TGTGCCAGCAGTGTAACAGGGTACGAGCAGTACTTC. Its translation: CASSVTGYEQYF.